What follows are 27 T cell receptor beta chains derived from one specimen sequenced in a study of blood T cell repertoires in COVID-19. Assay used: immunoSEQ multiplex PCR; TCRdb lists only in-frame clones, some missing. The repertoire holds some 220,000 clones, with 80% as singletons. Sequenced input: peripheral blood. The receptors were sampled from a human donor in a cohort sampled during active COVID-19.

CDR3 in DNA: TGTGCCAGCAGCTTAGACGGGGTGGATCAGCCCCAGCATTTT. Protein product: CASSLDGVDQPQHF. The chain combines TRBV7-2 with TRBJ1-5, with unresolved D. The CDR3 loop spans 14 amino acids. Per germline, CDR1 SGHTA and CDR2 FQGNSA. The V and J ends lost 1 base and 5 bases respectively, with 9 bases between them.

This clone was seen only a few times. The chain uses TRBV27 and TRBJ2-1; 11 nucleotides agree with TRBD2. CDR3 size: 17 residues. V lost 1 base to trimming and J lost 5 bases; unmatched junction nucleotides: 7. The germline gives CDR1 MNHEY, CDR2 SMNVEV (reference sequence). The CDR3 DNA is TGTGCCAGCAGTTTATGGGCCGGGACTAGCGGAAACAATGAGCAGTTCTTC. Protein product: CASSLWAGTSGNNEQFF.

The gene calls are TRBV11-3 and TRBJ2-1; 7 bases line up with TRBD2. The germline gives CDR1 SGHNT, CDR2 YENEEA. This CDR3 is built from 13 residues. The ends lost 4 bases at V and 6 bases at J; junction bases unmatched: 3. This CDR3 is CASSWAGANEQFF. DNA of the CDR3: TGTGCCAGCAGCTGGGCGGGAGCCAATGAGCAGTTCTTC.

This chain connects TRBV5-1 to TRBJ2-7; D gene uncertain. The CDR3 length is 13 residues. V gave up 4 bases and J gave up 1 base, with 9 bases separating them. Germline CDR1 SGHRS, CDR2 YFSETQ. CDR3 amino acids: CASSGPLSYEQYF. In nucleotides, the CDR3 is TGCGCCAGCAGCGGCCCGTTATCCTACGAGCAGTACTTC.

The gene calls are TRBV9 and TRBJ2-3; no reliable D call. CDR1 is SGDLS, CDR2 YYNGEE, per germline. The V end was cut by 3 bases, the J end by 6 bases, with 8 bases between. This CDR3 comprises 12 residues. The CDR3 bases are TGTGCCAGCAGCGCTGAGTCCGATACGCAGTATTTT. Its translation is CASSAESDTQYF.

The chain is built from TRBV3-1 (or the pseudogene TRBV3-2) and TRBJ1-5; 7 bases match TRBD1. V dropped 5 bases and J dropped 3; count of bases not matched to a gene: 7. Germline lookup yields CDR1 LGHDT and CDR2 YNNKEL (reference sequence). The CDR3 loop spans 15 amino acids. The CDR3 DNA sequence: TGTGCCAGCAGCGCACGGACAGGCCCCAATCAGCCCCAGCATTTT. The encoded protein is CASSARTGPNQPQHF.

This clone showed up just once. This chain uses TRBV6-5 with TRBJ2-1; 10 positions match TRBD1. V was clipped by 8 bases and J by 7 bases; unmatched bases: 8. Germline V gene sequence: CDR1 MNHEY, CDR2 SVGAGI. This CDR3 region has 14 residues. The CDR3 bases are TGTGCCAGCTCTCGGGACAGGGGATTGAATGAGCAGTTCTTC. It translates to CASSRDRGLNEQFF.

The rearrangement uses TRBV7-2 and TRBJ1-1, with a weak D call TRBD1 (6 bases). The CDR3 consists of 14 residues. The ends were cut back, 8 bases at V and 4 bases at J, with 17 bases in the middle. Germline loops: CDR1 SGHTA, CDR2 FQGNSA. This CDR3 reads CASRLKGEGTEAFF. CDR3 DNA: TGTGCCAGCCGTCTTAAGGGGGAGGGCACTGAAGCTTTCTTT. The variable domain in full, with the rest retrieved from reference TRBV7-2 and TRBJ1-1, is GAGVSQSPSNKVTEKGKDVELRCDPISGHTALYWYRQSLGQGLEFLIYFQGNSAPDKSGLPSDRFSAERTGGSVSTLTIQRTQQEDSAVYLCASRLKGEGTEAFFGQGTRLTVV.

The chain links TRBV19 to TRBJ1-1, with D unresolved. This CDR3 contains 17 residues. The germline gives CDR1 LNHDA, CDR2 SQIVND (reference sequence). V lost 6 bases, J lost 1 base, and 21 bases lay in between. Written as DNA, the CDR3 is TGTGCCAGTAGAACCTTCTCTGATCGGGGAACGAACACTGAAGCTTTCTTT. Translating gives CASRTFSDRGTNTEAFF.

V gene TRBV7-9 combines with J gene TRBJ1-3; tentatively, D is TRBD1 (6 bases). The V end was cut by 5 bases, the J end by 1 base, with 12 bases between. The germline V gene has CDR1 SEHNR and CDR2 FQNEAQ (reference sequence). This CDR3 spans 15 amino acids. CDR3 nucleotide sequence: TGTGCCAGCAGCCCAGACGGACAGTCTGGAAACACCATATATTTT. It codes for CASSPDGQSGNTIYF.

The J gene is TRBJ2-5, the V gene TRBV28; possibly TRBD2 for D (5 bases). V lost 10 bases, J lost 2 bases, and 11 bases lay in between. There are 12 residues in the CDR3. The germline V gene encodes CDR1 MDHEN and CDR2 SYDVKM. The CDR3 reads CATSDFQETQYF. Here the CDR3 DNA reads TGTGCCACCTCGGACTTTCAAGAGACCCAGTACTTC.

The chain carries TRBV27 and TRBJ2-7; 10 nucleotides match TRBD2. CDR3 length: 14 amino acids. The V segment lost 7 bases and the J segment 4 bases; nucleotides outside the gene matches: 7. Germline V lookup: CDR1 MNHEY, CDR2 SMNVEV (reference sequence). The chain's CDR3 is CASTRLAGNYEQYF. CDR3 DNA sequence: TGTGCCAGCACCAGACTAGCGGGTAATTACGAGCAGTACTTC.

The V call is TRBV2, the J call TRBJ2-1; D may be TRBD2 (5 bases). This CDR3 spans 14 amino acids. Trimming shortened V by 3 bases and J by 7 bases, and 13 bases separated the two germline ends. Germline V gene data show CDR1 as SNHLY and CDR2 as FYNNEI. The CDR3 sequence: CASSEDFVGNEQFF. Written as DNA, the CDR3 is TGTGCCAGCAGTGAGGACTTTGTTGGGAATGAGCAGTTCTTC.

The chain has TRBV5-1 and TRBJ2-2; 8 bases are a match to TRBD2. CDR1 and CDR2 from the germline V gene are SGHRS and YFSETQ. This CDR3 contains 16 residues. V was clipped by 1 base and J by 6 bases; unmatched bases: 8. The CDR3 bases are TGCGCCAGCAGCTTGAGGGGACTAGGAGTATCCGGGGAGCTGTTTTTT. It specifies CASSLRGLGVSGELFF.

CDR3 in DNA: TGCGCCAGCAGCTTACTAGCGCTCCCTACCACGGCAGATACGCAGTATTTT. It yields the protein CASSLLALPTTADTQYF. V usage is TRBV5-1 and J usage is TRBJ2-3, with TRBD2 identical over 7 bases. Germline CDR1 SGHRS, CDR2 YFSETQ. The CDR3 sequence is 17 residues long. V shed 2 bases, J shed 4 bases, and the junction held 13 bases outside the gene matches.

The CDR3 is CASSLEGTGANVLTF. The CDR3, as DNA: TGTGCCAGCAGTTTAGAGGGAACTGGGGCCAACGTCCTGACTTTC. The chain uses TRBV27 and TRBJ2-6; D is possibly TRBD2 (5 bases). Trimming pared 2 bases from V and 2 bases from J, leaving 7 bases between. The germline V gene has CDR1 MNHEY and CDR2 SMNVEV (reference sequence). CDR3 length: 15 amino acids.

The V gene is TRBV28, the J gene TRBJ1-1; 9 nucleotides agree with TRBD1. Looked up from germline, CDR1 is MDHEN and CDR2 is SYDVKM. Losses at the gene ends were 6 bases for V and 10 bases for J; bases not matched to a gene: 6. The CDR3 has 12 amino acids. Here the CDR3 reads CASRGRQGGAFF. In DNA form, the CDR3 reads TGTGCCAGCAGGGGACGACAGGGGGGAGCTTTCTTT.

The V call is TRBV5-1, the J call TRBJ2-7, with 8 bases identical to TRBD2. Losses at the gene ends were 4 bases for V and 6 bases for J; bases not matched to a gene: 6. In germline, CDR1 is SGHRS, CDR2 YFSETQ. This CDR3 is built from 13 residues. The CDR3 DNA follows: TGCGCCAGCAGCCTGGGACGGGAGGGCGAGCAGTACTTC. Translation: CASSLGREGEQYF.

The gene calls are TRBV18 and TRBJ1-1; D might be TRBD1 (6 bases). CDR1 is KGHSH, CDR2 LQKENI, per germline. Trimming cost V 4 bases and J 0 bases, with 24 bases left between them. The CDR3 is 19 residues long. Here the CDR3 DNA reads TGTGCCAGCTCACGACAGGTTAGGGTTAAAGTAGGCCTGAACACTGAAGCTTTCTTT. Protein sequence: CASSRQVRVKVGLNTEAFF.

The chain joins TRBV29-1 to TRBJ2-3; 10 positions match TRBD1. Trimming took 7 bases from V and 5 from J; bases not matched to a gene: 6. Germline assignment: CDR1 SQVTM and CDR2 ANQGSEA. The CDR3 length is 13 residues. The CDR3 loop is CSAGTGAGDTQYF. CDR3 bases: TGCAGCGCCGGGACAGGGGCTGGAGATACGCAGTATTTT.

There are a few counts of this clone. The J gene is TRBJ1-3, the V gene TRBV10-2; TRBD1 matches 12 bases. Trimming cost V 8 bases and J 3 bases; bases outside gene matches: 8. This CDR3 has 16 residues. The V gene's germline CDR1 is WSHSY and CDR2 SAAADI. CDR3 in DNA: TGCGCCAGCCGTCCCGGGACAGGGGGCGGTGGAAACACCATATATTTT. As protein: CASRPGTGGGGNTIYF.

This clone was observed a single time. The chain employs TRBV19 and TRBJ1-4; TRBD1 matches at 8 bases. Trimming took 5 bases from V and 5 from J; bases not matched to a gene: 4. This CDR3 has 14 amino acids. Germline lookup yields CDR1 LNHDA and CDR2 SQIVND (reference sequence). CDR3 sequence reads: CASSLRQGNEKLFF. CDR3 in DNA: TGTGCCAGTAGTCTCAGACAGGGGAATGAAAAACTGTTTTTT.

The rearrangement joins TRBV23-1 to TRBJ2-3; D ambiguous. TRBV23-1 is an ORF for which the function is uncertain. The V gene lost 3 bases and the J gene lost 5 bases, with 6 bases spanning the gap. This CDR3 is 12 amino acids long. The CDR3 loop is CASSHLLDTQYF. The CDR3 coding sequence is TGCGCCAGCAGTCACCTTCTAGATACGCAGTATTTT.

The rearrangement joins TRBV7-2 to TRBJ2-1; possibly TRBD1 for D (5 bases). Germline CDR1 reads SGHTA; CDR2 reads FQGNSA. The CDR3 sequence is 13 residues long. The V gene lost 3 bases and the J gene lost 9 bases, with 12 bases spanning the gap. CDR3 sequence reads: CASSFQGLGEQFF. CDR3 nucleotide sequence: TGTGCCAGCAGCTTCCAGGGTTTGGGTGAGCAGTTCTTC.

This sequence joins TRBV9 and TRBJ2-3; D is uncertain. The germline V gene encodes CDR1 SGDLS and CDR2 YYNGEE. The CDR3 runs to 14 residues. Trimming stripped 0 bases from V and 3 bases from J, with 8 bases between. In DNA, the CDR3 is TGTGCCAGCAGCGTAGAATCCGGGACAGATACGCAGTATTTT. It yields the protein CASSVESGTDTQYF.

This chain connects TRBV24-1 to TRBJ1-2, with D tentatively TRBD1 (6 bases). Trimming left V 3 bases short and J 7 bases short, with 17 bases between. The germline gives CDR1 KGHDR, CDR2 SFDVKD. The CDR3 consists of 15 residues. CDR3 in amino acids: CATSDPLAGAGGYTF. The CDR3 DNA reads TGTGCCACCAGTGATCCCCTGGCGGGGGCGGGTGGCTACACCTTC.

The sample holds a few counts of this clone. This sequence joins TRBV7-9 and TRBJ2-2, with a weak D call TRBD2 (5 bases). Germline CDR1 and CDR2: SEHNR and FQNEAQ (reference sequence). Trimming pared 5 bases from V and 4 bases from J, leaving 17 bases between. This CDR3 comprises 16 residues. The CDR3 sequence is CASSPRGLGGTGELFF. The DNA of the CDR3 is TGTGCCAGCAGCCCCAGAGGGCTGGGTGGCACCGGGGAGCTGTTTTTT.